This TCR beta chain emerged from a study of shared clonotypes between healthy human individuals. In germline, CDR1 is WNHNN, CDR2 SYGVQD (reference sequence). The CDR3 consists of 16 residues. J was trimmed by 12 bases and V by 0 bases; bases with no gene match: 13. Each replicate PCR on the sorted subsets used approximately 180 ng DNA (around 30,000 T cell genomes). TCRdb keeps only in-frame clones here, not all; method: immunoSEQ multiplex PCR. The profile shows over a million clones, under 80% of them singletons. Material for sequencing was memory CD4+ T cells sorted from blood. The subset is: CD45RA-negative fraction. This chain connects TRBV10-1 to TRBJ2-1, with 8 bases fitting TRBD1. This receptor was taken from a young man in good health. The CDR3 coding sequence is TGCGCCAGCAGTGAGTCCGGACAGGGCCCGGGCAGGGCGCAGTTCTTC. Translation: CASSESGQGPGRAQFF.